These T cell receptor beta chains were read from a single sample in a study of cytomegalovirus exposure and HLA in healthy donors. The protocol was immunoSEQ multiplex PCR, while the TCRdb copy is restricted to in-frame clones and leaves out a portion. The sample has roughly 180,000 clones; about 75% are singletons. Sequenced material: PBMCs. The receptors were gathered from a man aged 50-60 years in good health and CMV-seropositive. CDR3s include the opening cysteine and the closing phenylalanine or tryptophan.

v_call	j_call	cdr3_aa
TRBV30	TRBJ1-6	CACDTNSPLHF
TRBV14	TRBJ1-3	CASSQDRRGLVLSGNTIYF
TRBV5-6	TRBJ1-3	CASSLGGTLNTIYF
TRBV6-1	TRBJ2-7	CASKEDSSYEQYF
TRBV7-2	TRBJ1-4	CASSFWGQTYNEKLFF
TRBV4-1	TRBJ2-5	CASSLPGQGIKTQYF
TRBV7-9	TRBJ2-6	CASSLVGFISGANVLTF
TRBV7-9	TRBJ1-2	CASSPYAF
TRBV5-1	TRBJ2-5	CASSLLETQYF
TRBV9	TRBJ1-6	CASSGSGTANSPLHF
TRBV4-1	TRBJ1-2	CASSQSTGYGYTF
TRBV7-2	TRBJ2-7	CASSLTFGGVHYEQYF
TRBV7-2	TRBJ2-2	CASRSRRDRGLNTGELFF
TRBV28	TRBJ2-1	CASSSGLRSYNEQFF
TRBV4-1	TRBJ1-2	CASSPRGYYGYTF
TRBV18	TRBJ1-2	CASSPGSGGYTF
TRBV4-3	TRBJ2-5	CASSQDRRQETQYF
TRBV15	TRBJ1-2	CATSRVDREYDGYTF
TRBV5-1	TRBJ1-2	CASSYHQDSYGYTF
TRBV5-6	TRBJ1-5	CASSSDRGPPQHF
TRBV28	TRBJ2-3	CASILAGTGDTQYF
TRBV4-1	TRBJ2-7	CASSQGPGGNYEQYF
TRBV5-8	TRBJ1-1	CASSLAGRGTEAFF
TRBV4-2	TRBJ1-1	CASSQAAGQGDAVAFF
TRBV10-3	TRBJ1-2	CAISERDSHGYTF
TRBV15	TRBJ1-1	CATSRRQGRTEAFF
TRBV6-5	TRBJ2-2	CASSEGDSGELFF
TRBV7-9	TRBJ2-7	CSSSLSRGQISYEQYF
TRBV6-1	TRBJ1-2	CASSESQGYNYGYTF